This T cell receptor beta chain originates from a study of neurological immune-mediated disorders. This clonotype was detected ten times or more. TCRdb used MiXCR to reprocess the 5' RACE reads, holding one entry per CDR3 protein. In the table there are 67,000 or so distinct CDR3 sequences, roughly an eighth of which are singletons. Germline values: CDR1 SNHLY, CDR2 FYNNEI. CDR3 length: 14 residues. The ends were cut back, 7 bases at V and 0 bases at J, with 12 bases in the middle. As to time point: longitudinal time-point 1 (baseline). Unsorted libraries came from 2 million PBMCs stored at -80 °C. This chain uses TRBV2 with TRBJ1-1, with a possible D match to TRBD1 (5 bases). Specimen: PBMCs. This receptor was taken from a female donor with HTLV-1-associated myelopathy (HAM/TSP). The CDR3 sequence: CASTRDRMNTEAFF. The CDR3, as DNA: TGTGCCAGCACCCGGGACCGAATGAACACTGAAGCTTTCTTT.